This entry lists 19 T cell receptor beta chains sequenced from one sample in a study of blood T cells in healthy people across ages. A sample-barcoded 5' primer and a J-beta primer mix were used in a second PCR of roughly 7 to 11 cycles. Using its own MiXCR run on the 5' RACE reads, TCRdb lists one record per CDR3 protein. The sample lists approximately 1,100,000 distinct CDR3 sequences; less than 50% were seen once. Sequenced sample: blood. The receptors originated from a woman aged 55-69 years in good health.

This clonotype was detected a few times. The chain couples TRBV6-5 to TRBJ2-7, with 8 positions matching TRBD2. J lost 5 bases, V lost 9 bases, and 6 bases had no gene match. Germline V gene data show CDR1 as MNHEY and CDR2 as SVGAGI. The CDR3 consists of 12 residues. Written as DNA, the CDR3 is TGTGCCAGTTGGCGGGGGGCGAACGAGCAGTACTTC. This encodes CASWRGANEQYF.

The chain uses TRBV20-1 and TRBJ2-4; TRBD2 matches 14 bases. Per the germline V gene, CDR1 is DFQATT and CDR2 is SNEGSKA (reference sequence). The CDR3 runs 14 residues. The trim removed 7 bases at V and 13 bases at J, leaving 12 bases unmatched. CDR3 coding DNA: TGCAGTGTGAGGACTAGCGGGAGGCCGGAAGACCAGTACTTC. Residues: CSVRTSGRPEDQYF.

V gene TRBV6-2 or TRBV6-3 combines with J gene TRBJ2-7; 8 nucleotides agree with TRBD2. Germline loops: CDR1 MNHEY, CDR2 SVGEGT. This CDR3 is 16 amino acids long. V shed 0 bases and J 1 base; nucleotides not matched to a gene: 5. The CDR3 here is CASSYSKRETSYEQYF. CDR3 bases: TGTGCCAGCAGTTACTCGAAGCGGGAGACTTCCTACGAGCAGTACTTC.

Only a few counts were recorded for this clonotype. The gene calls are TRBV7-8 and TRBJ2-7; D might be TRBD1 or TRBD2, each matching 5 bases. The CDR3 is 14 amino acids. Trimming left V 0 bases short and J 5 bases short, with 11 bases between. CDR1 SGHVS and CDR2 FQNEAQ come from the germline V gene. The CDR3 DNA reads as TGTGCCAGCAGCTTAGCACCGGGGACGAACGAGCAGTACTTC. Translating it yields CASSLAPGTNEQYF.

The rearrangement links TRBV12-3 or TRBV12-4 to TRBJ2-7; 7 nucleotides match TRBD2. The J segment lost 3 bases and the V segment lost 2 bases, leaving 10 bases of the junction unmatched. The CDR3 spans 16 residues. The CDR3 loop reads CASSLIGGSGDYEQYF. The DNA for the CDR3 is TGTGCCAGCAGTTTAATCGGCGGGAGCGGGGACTACGAGCAGTACTTC.

This clonotype was counted once. The genes are TRBV20-1 and TRBJ2-7, with TRBD1 matching over 10 bases. This CDR3 has 15 amino acids. Germline V gene data show CDR1 as DFQATT and CDR2 as SNEGSKA (reference sequence). Trimming at V came to 3 bases and at J to 2 bases, leaving 7 bases not matched to a gene. For the CDR3, the DNA is TGCAGTGCTAGGGAACCGGGACAGGGGACCTACGAGCAGTACTTC. Translation gives CSAREPGQGTYEQYF.

This clonotype was found many times. V usage is TRBV10-1 and J usage is TRBJ2-4, with D unclear. Germline V gene sequence: CDR1 WNHNN, CDR2 SYGVQD (reference sequence). The V and J ends lost 0 bases and 10 bases respectively, with 10 bases between them. The CDR3 consists of 13 residues. The CDR3 is CASSESPFGIQYF. For the CDR3, the DNA is TGCGCCAGCAGTGAGTCCCCTTTTGGGATTCAGTACTTC.

The chain is built from TRBV12-3 or TRBV12-4 and TRBJ2-7, with D uncertain. Trimming shortened V by 5 bases and J by 3 bases, and 8 bases separated the two germline ends. The CDR3 spans 12 residues. CDR3 amino acids: CASSPAFYEQYF. CDR3 nucleotides: TGTGCCAGCAGTCCAGCGTTCTACGAGCAGTACTTC.

This clonotype was found a few times. J is TRBJ2-1 and V is TRBV10-3, with D tentatively TRBD2 (6 bases). The V gene's germline CDR1 is ENHRY and CDR2 SYGVKD. V was pared by 7 bases and J by 4 bases, with 11 bases between. The CDR3 is 13 residues long. The CDR3 reads CAIMASAYNEQFF. CDR3 in DNA: TGTGCCATCATGGCTAGCGCGTACAATGAGCAGTTCTTC.

This clonotype came up a few times. The CDR3 bases are TGTGCCAGCAGCACCGCCGGGGATGCTGAAGCTTTCTTT. Translated, it gives CASSTAGDAEAFF. V is TRBV7-9 and J is TRBJ1-1; D remains ambiguous. The V gene lost 5 bases and the J gene lost 6 bases, with 13 bases spanning the gap. Per the germline V gene, CDR1 is SEHNR and CDR2 is FQNEAQ (reference sequence). This CDR3 has 13 residues.

V usage is TRBV20-1 and J usage is TRBJ2-1; 9 bases are shared with TRBD2. The DNA matches TRBJ2-7 better at its end, which makes the J call doubtful. CDR3 length: 15 amino acids. CDR1 is DFQATT and CDR2 is SNEGSKA in the germline V gene (reference sequence). CDR3 loop: CSARGYLAGLREQYF. The CDR3 nucleotides are TGCAGTGCTAGAGGTTATCTAGCGGGGCTCCGCGAGCAGTACTTC.

This clonotype was observed once. This chain connects TRBV2 to TRBJ2-1, with TRBD2 matching 13 bases. CDR1 SNHLY and CDR2 FYNNEI come from the germline V gene. Trimming took 10 bases from V and 0 from J; bases not matched to a gene: 27. This CDR3 contains 23 residues. The CDR3 nucleotides read TGTGCCATTAGGACAGCCAGTATCAGCAGCGGGACTAGCGGGACGAGCTCCTACAATGAGCAGTTCTTC. It specifies CAIRTASISSGTSGTSSYNEQFF. Looking up the rest from reference TRBV2 and TRBJ2-1 gives the full variable domain: EPEVTQTPSHQVTQMGQEVILRCVPISNHLYFYWYRQILGQKVEFLVSFYNNEISEKSEIFDDQFSVERPDGSNFTLKIRSTKLEDSAMYFCAIRTASISSGTSGTSSYNEQFFGPGTRLTVL.

The gene calls are TRBV7-3 and TRBJ2-7; the match to TRBD2 covers 11 bases. V shed 1 base, J shed 4 bases, and the junction held 3 bases outside the gene matches. CDR1 SGHTA and CDR2 FQGTGA come from the germline V gene. CDR3 size: 15 residues. CDR3 region: CASSLIAGGVYEQYF. The CDR3 region has the DNA TGTGCCAGCAGCTTAATAGCGGGAGGGGTATACGAGCAGTACTTC.

J is TRBJ1-5 and V is TRBV27, with D possibly being TRBD1 (5 bases). With 5 bases removed from V and 4 bases from J, the gap between germline ends came to 18 bases. The CDR3 length is 16 residues. CDR1 MNHEY and CDR2 SMNVEV come from the germline V gene (reference sequence). The CDR3 DNA reads TGTGCCAGCAGTCCAGGACACCCAAGGGATAATCAGCCCCAGCATTTT. It is translated as CASSPGHPRDNQPQHF.

The genes are TRBV3-1 and TRBJ2-1, with 13 bases aligning to TRBD2. V lost 3 bases and J lost 10; bases outside the gene matches: 6. The CDR3 sequence is 15 residues long. Germline values: CDR1 LGHDT, CDR2 YNNKEL (reference sequence). The CDR3 spells CASSQGTSGAEEQFF. DNA for the CDR3: TGTGCCAGCAGCCAGGGGACTAGCGGGGCCGAAGAGCAGTTCTTC.

The chain couples TRBV20-1 to TRBJ1-4; D not resolved. CDR3 length: 14 residues. The germline CDR1 and CDR2 sequences are DFQATT and SNEGSKA (reference sequence). V lost 5 bases and J lost 0, with 10 bases in between. The CDR3 DNA follows: TGCAGTGCTCTTATACAAGCAACTAATGAAAAACTGTTTTTT. This gives the protein CSALIQATNEKLFF.

The V and J genes are TRBV5-6 and TRBJ2-5; D is possibly TRBD1 or TRBD2 (5 bases each). Germline V lookup: CDR1 SGHDT, CDR2 YYEEEE. CDR3 length: 15 amino acids. The V end lost 8 bases, the J end lost 7 bases, and 24 bases lay between the germline ends. CDR3 DNA: TGTGCCAGTAGCCCGGCCGGGACGACCTTTGGGACCCAGTACTTC. It translates to CASSPAGTTFGTQYF. Full variable domain (rest looked up from reference TRBV5-6 and TRBJ2-5): DAGVTQSPTHLIKTRGQQVTLRCSPKSGHDTVSWYQQALGQGPQFIFQYYEEEERQRGNFPDRFSGHQFPNYSSELNVNALLLGDSALYLCASSPAGTTFGTQYFGPGTRLLVL.

This clonotype is a singleton in its sample. The chain combines TRBV7-2 with TRBJ2-7; 9 bases fit TRBD1. The V and J ends lost 6 bases and 2 bases, in that order; junction bases with no gene match: 8. The CDR3 is 15 residues long. Germline assignment: CDR1 SGHTA and CDR2 FQGNSA. CDR3 region: CASSEGQGIAYEQYF. The CDR3 bases are TGTGCCAGCAGTGAGGGACAGGGTATCGCCTACGAGCAGTACTTC.

This rearrangement joins TRBV6-2 or TRBV6-3 to TRBJ2-7; tentatively, D is TRBD2 (5 bases). Per the germline V gene, CDR1 is MNHEY and CDR2 is SVGEGT. V lost 6 bases and J lost 3, with 12 bases in between. The CDR3 consists of 13 residues. CDR3 sequence: CASRVSGSYEQYF. Written as DNA, the CDR3 is TGTGCCAGCAGGGTTTCGGGGAGCTACGAGCAGTACTTC.